This T cell receptor beta chain was found in a study of graft-versus-host responses after intestinal transplantation. Germline CDR1 LGHNA, CDR2 YSLEER. The CDR3 sequence is 15 residues long. V was pared by 0 bases and J by 6 bases, with 2 bases of the junction left unmatched. About this clone: The target antigen is unknown.

The method was immunoSEQ multiplex PCR; TCRdb's version includes in-frame clones alone and lacks a portion of them. The sample shows approximately 26,000 clones, 82% of them seen only once. Sample: unstimulated CD4+ T cells sorted from spleen or lymph node cells, taken before intestinal transplant. V usage is TRBV4-3 and J usage is TRBJ2-3; 11 bases agree with TRBD2. The sequence was collected from a human donor who received an intestinal transplant. The CDR3 sequence: CASSQELAGVDTQYF. The DNA of the CDR3 is TGCGCCAGCAGCCAAGAACTAGCGGGAGTTGATACGCAGTATTTT.